The clone carrying this T cell receptor beta chain was counted ten times or more. Its specificity is unknown. These data come from a study of blood T cells in healthy people across ages. The study, taken as a whole, reports: A conclusive naive versus antigen-experienced comparison was prevented by the unsorted PBMCs.

V lost 2 bases to trimming and J lost 8 bases, with 19 bases between them. The CDR3 loop spans 15 amino acids. In germline, CDR1 is MNHNY, CDR2 SVGAGI (reference sequence). The use of a sample-barcoded 5' primer and a J-beta primer mix characterized a second PCR of roughly 6 to 11 cycles. One entry per CDR3 protein results from TCRdb running MiXCR on the 5' RACE reads. In the table there are 1.6 million or so distinct CDR3 sequences, roughly 30% of which are singletons. The receptor was derived from a woman aged 30 to 39 in good health. Sequenced input: blood. V usage is TRBV6-6 and J usage is TRBJ2-7; weak D call: TRBD1 (7 bases). The CDR3 DNA is TGTGCCAGCAGTTACGGGGGGACAGCCGATGCGAAGCAGTACTTC. Its protein product is CASSYGGTADAKQYF.